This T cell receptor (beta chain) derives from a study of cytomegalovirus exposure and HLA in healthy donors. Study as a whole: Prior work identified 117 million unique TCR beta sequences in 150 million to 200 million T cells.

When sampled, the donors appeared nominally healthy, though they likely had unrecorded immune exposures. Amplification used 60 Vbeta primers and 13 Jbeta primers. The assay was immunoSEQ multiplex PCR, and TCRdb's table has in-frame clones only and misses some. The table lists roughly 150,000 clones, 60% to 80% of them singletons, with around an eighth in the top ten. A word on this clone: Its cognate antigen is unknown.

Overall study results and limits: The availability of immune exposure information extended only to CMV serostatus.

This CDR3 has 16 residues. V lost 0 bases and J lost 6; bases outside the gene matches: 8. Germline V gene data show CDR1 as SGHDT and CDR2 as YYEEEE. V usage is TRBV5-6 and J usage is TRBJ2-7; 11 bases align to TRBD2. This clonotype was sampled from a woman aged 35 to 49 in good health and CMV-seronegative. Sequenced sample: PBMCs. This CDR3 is CASSLGYGLAGGEQYF. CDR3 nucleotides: TGTGCCAGCAGCTTGGGTTATGGCCTAGCGGGAGGCGAGCAGTACTTC.